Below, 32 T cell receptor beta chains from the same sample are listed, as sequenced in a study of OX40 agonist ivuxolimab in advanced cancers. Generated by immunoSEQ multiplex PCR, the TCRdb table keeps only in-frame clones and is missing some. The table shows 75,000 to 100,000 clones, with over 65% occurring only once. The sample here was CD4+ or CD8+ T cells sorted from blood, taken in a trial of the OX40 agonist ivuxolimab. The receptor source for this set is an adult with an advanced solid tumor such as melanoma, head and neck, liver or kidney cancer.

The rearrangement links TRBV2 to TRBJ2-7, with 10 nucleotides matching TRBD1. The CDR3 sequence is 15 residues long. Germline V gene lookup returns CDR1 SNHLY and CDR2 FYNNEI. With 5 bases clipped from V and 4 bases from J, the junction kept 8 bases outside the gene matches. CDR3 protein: CASSLGGTGAYEQYV. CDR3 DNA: TGTGCCAGCAGTTTAGGCGGGACAGGGGCATACGAGCAGTACGTC.

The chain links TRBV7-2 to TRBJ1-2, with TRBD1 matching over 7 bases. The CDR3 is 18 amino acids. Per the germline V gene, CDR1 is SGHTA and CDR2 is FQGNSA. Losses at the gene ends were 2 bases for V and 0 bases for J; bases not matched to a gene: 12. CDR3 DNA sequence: TGTGCCAGCAGCTTAAGGCTAGGGGGGACAGCTACTAACTATGGCTACACCTTC. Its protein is CASSLRLGGTATNYGYTF. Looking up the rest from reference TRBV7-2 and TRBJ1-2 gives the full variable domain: GAGVSQSPSNKVTEKGKDVELRCDPISGHTALYWYRQSLGQGLEFLIYFQGNSAPDKSGLPSDRFSAERTGGSVSTLTIQRTQQEDSAVYLCASSLRLGGTATNYGYTFGSGTRLTVV.

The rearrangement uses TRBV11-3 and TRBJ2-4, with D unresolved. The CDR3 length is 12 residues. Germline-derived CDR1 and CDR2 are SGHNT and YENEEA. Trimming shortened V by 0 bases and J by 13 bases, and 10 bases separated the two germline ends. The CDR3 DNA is TGTGCCAGCAGCTTAGATTTTGGGGTCCAGTACTTC. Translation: CASSLDFGVQYF.

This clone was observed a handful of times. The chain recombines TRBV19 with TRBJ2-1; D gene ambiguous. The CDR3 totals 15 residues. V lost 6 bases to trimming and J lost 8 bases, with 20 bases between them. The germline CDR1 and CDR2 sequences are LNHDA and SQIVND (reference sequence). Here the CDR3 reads CASSRQDVVRDEQFF. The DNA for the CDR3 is TGTGCCAGTAGCCGGCAGGACGTGGTACGTGATGAGCAGTTCTTC.

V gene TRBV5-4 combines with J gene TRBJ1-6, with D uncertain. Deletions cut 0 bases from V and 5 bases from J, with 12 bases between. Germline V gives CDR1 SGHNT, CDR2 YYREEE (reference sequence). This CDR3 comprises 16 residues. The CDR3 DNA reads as TGTGCCAGCAGCTTGGCAGGCGAGGGTCATAATTCACCCCTCCACTTT. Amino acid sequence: CASSLAGEGHNSPLHF. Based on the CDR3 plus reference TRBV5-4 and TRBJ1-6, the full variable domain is ETGVTQSPTHLIKTRGQQVTLRCSSQSGHNTVSWYQQALGQGPQFIFQYYREEENGRGNFPPRFSGLQFPNYSSELNVNALELDDSALYLCASSLAGEGHNSPLHFGNGTRLTVT.

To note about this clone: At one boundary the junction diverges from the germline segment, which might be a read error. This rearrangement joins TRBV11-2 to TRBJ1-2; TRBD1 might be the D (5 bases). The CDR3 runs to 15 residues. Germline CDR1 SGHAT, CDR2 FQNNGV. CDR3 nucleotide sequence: TGTGCCGGCAGCTTAGTCAAAAGGGGTAACTATGGCTACACCTTC. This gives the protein CAGSLVKRGNYGYTF.

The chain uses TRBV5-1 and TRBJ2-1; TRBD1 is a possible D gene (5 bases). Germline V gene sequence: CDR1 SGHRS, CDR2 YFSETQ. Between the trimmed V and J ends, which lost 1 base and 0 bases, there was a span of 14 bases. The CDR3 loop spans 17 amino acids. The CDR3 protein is CASSLSSTVSSYNEQFF. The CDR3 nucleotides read TGCGCCAGCAGCTTGTCATCGACAGTCAGCTCCTACAATGAGCAGTTCTTC.

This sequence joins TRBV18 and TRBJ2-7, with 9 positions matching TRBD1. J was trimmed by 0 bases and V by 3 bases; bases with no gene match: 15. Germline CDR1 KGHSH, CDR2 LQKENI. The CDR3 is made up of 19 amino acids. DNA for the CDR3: TGTGCCAGCTCACCCTATGGGAATAAGGGACAGGGCGTCTCCTACGAGCAGTACGTC. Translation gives CASSPYGNKGQGVSYEQYV.

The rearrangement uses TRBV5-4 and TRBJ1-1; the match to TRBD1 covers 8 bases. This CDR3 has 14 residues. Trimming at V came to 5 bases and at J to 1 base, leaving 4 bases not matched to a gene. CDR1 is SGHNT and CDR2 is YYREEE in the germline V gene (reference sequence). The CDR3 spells CASSTTGGNTEAFF. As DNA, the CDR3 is TGTGCCAGCAGTACTACAGGGGGGAACACTGAAGCTTTCTTT.

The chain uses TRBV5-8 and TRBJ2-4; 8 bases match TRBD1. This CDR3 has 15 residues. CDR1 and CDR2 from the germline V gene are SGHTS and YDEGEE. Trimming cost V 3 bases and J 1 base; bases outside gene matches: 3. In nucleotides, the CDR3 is TGTGCCAGCAGCTCCCGGGACAGGGCCAAAAACATTCAGTACTTC. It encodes CASSSRDRAKNIQYF. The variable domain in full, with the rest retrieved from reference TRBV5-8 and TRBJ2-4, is EAGVTQSPTHLIKTRGQQATLRCSPISGHTSVYWYQQALGLGLQFLLWYDEGEERNRGNFPPRFSGRQFPNYSSELNVNALELEDSALYLCASSSRDRAKNIQYFGAGTRLSVL.

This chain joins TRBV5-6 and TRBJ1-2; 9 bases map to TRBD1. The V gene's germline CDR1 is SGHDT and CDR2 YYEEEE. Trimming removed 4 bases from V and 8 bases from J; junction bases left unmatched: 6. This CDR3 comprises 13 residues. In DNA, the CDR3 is TGTGCCAGCAGCGCAGGACAGGGGATGGGCTACACCTTC. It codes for CASSAGQGMGYTF.

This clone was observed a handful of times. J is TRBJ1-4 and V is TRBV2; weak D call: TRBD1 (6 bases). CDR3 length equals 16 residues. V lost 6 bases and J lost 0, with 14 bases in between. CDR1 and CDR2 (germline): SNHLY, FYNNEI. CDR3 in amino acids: CASSRDTPATNEKLFF. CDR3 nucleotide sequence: TGTGCCAGCAGCAGGGACACTCCCGCAACTAATGAAAAACTGTTTTTT.

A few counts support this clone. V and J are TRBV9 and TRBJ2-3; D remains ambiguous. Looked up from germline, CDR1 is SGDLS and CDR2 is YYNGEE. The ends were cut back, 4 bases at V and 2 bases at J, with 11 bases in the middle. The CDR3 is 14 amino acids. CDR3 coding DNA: TGTGCCAGCAGCCTAGAATTAGCCACAGATACGCAGTATTTT. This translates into CASSLELATDTQYF.

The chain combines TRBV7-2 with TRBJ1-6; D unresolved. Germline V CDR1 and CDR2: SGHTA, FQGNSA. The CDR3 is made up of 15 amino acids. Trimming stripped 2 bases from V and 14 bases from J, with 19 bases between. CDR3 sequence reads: CASSLYETTRAALHF. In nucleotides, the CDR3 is TGTGCCAGCAGCTTATATGAAACCACCAGAGCGGCCCTCCACTTT.

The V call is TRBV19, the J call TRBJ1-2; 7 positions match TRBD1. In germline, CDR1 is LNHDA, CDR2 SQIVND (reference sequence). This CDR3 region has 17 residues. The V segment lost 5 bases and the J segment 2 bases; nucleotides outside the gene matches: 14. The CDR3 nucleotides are TGTGCCAGTAGTCCCTTGGGACAGAGCCCGTCCAACTATGGCTACACCTTC. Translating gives CASSPLGQSPSNYGYTF. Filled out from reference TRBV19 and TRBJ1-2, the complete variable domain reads DGGITQSPKYLFRKEGQNVTLSCEQNLNHDAMYWYRQDPGQGLRLIYYSQIVNDFQKGDIAEGYSVSREKKESFPLTVTSAQKNPTAFYLCASSPLGQSPSNYGYTFGSGTRLTVV.

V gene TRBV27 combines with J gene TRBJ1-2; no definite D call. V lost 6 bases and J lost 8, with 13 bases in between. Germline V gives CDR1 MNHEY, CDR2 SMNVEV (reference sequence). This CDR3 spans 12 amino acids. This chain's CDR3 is CASRGPKLGYTF. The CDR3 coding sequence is TGTGCCAGCAGAGGTCCCAAGTTGGGCTACACCTTC.

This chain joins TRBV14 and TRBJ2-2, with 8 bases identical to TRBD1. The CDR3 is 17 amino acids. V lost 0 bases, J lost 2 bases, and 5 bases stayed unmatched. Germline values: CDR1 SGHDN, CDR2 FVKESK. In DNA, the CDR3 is TGTGCCAGCAGCCAAGATTTCAGGGGGCGAAACACCGGGGAGCTGTTTTTT. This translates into CASSQDFRGRNTGELFF.

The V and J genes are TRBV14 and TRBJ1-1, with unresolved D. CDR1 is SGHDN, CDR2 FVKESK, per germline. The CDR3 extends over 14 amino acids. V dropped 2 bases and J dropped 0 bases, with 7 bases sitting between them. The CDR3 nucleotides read TGTGCCAGCAGCCAATTGGGCTTGAACACTGAAGCTTTCTTT. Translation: CASSQLGLNTEAFF.

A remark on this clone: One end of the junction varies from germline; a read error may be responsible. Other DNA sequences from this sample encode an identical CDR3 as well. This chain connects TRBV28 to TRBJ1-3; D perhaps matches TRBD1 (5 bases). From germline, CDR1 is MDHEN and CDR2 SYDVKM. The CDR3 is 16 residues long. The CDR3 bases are TGCGCCAGCAGTTTATACGAGGGACCCTCTGGAAACACCATATATTTT. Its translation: CASSLYEGPSGNTIYF.

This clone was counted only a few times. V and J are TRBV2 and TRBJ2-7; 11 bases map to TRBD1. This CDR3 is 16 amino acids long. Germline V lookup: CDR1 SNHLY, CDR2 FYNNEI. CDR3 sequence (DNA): TGTGCCAGCAGGGAAGGACAGGGGGCGGCTAACTACGAGCAGTACGTC. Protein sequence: CASREGQGAANYEQYV.

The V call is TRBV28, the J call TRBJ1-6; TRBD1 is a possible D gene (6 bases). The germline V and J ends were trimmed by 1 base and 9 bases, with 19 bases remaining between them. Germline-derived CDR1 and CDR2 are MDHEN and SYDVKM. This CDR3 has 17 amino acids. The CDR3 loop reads CASSLYLAGARGSPLHF. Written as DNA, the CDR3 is TGTGCCAGCAGTTTATATCTGGCAGGGGCAAGAGGTTCACCCCTCCACTTT.

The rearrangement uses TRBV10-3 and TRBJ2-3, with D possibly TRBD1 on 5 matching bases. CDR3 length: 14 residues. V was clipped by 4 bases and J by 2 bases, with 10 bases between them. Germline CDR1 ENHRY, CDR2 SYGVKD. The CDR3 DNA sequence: TGTGCCATCAGTGTTCAGGGTAACACAGATACGCAGTATTTT. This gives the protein CAISVQGNTDTQYF.

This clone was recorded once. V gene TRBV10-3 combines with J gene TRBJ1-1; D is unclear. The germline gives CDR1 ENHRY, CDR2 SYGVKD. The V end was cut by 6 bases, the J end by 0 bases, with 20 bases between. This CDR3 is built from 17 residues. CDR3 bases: TGTGCCATCAGCCCCGAAGGGTCAACATATATGAACACTGAAGCTTTCTTT. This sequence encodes CAISPEGSTYMNTEAFF.

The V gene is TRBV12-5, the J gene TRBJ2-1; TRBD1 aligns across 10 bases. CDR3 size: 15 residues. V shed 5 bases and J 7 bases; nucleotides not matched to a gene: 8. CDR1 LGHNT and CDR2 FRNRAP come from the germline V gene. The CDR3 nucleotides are TGTGCTAGTGGTCGAACTCGGACAGGGGGAAATGAGCAGTTCTTC. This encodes CASGRTRTGGNEQFF. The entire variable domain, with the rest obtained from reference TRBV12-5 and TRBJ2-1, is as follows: DARVTQTPRHKVTEMGQEVTMRCQPILGHNTVFWYRQTMMQGLELLAYFRNRAPLDDSGMPKDRFSAEMPDATLATLKIQPSEPRDSAVYFCASGRTRTGGNEQFFGPGTRLTVL.

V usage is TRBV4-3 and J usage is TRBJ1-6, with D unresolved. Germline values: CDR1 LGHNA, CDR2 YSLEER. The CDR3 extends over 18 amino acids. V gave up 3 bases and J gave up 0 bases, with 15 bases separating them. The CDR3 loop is CASSQSWTASSYNSPLHF. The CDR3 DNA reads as TGCGCCAGCAGCCAGTCTTGGACCGCCAGCTCCTATAATTCACCCCTCCACTTT.

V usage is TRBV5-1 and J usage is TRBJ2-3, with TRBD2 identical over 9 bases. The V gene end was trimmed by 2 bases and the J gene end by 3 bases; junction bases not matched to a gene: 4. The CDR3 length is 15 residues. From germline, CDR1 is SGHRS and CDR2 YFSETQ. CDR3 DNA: TGCGCCAGCAGCTTACGCGGGGGGGCTACAGATACGCAGTATTTT. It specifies CASSLRGGATDTQYF.

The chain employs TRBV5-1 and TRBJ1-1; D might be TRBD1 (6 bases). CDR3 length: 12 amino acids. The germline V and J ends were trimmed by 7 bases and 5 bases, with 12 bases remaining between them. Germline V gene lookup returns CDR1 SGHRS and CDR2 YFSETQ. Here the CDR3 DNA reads TGCGCCAGCCGAACCCAGGGGACTGAAGCTTTCTTT. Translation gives CASRTQGTEAFF.

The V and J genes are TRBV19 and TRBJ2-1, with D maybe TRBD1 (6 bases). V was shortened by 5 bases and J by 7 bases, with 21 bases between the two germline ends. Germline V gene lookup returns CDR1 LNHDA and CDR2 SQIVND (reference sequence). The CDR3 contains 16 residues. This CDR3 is CASSSGVTGFRNEQFF. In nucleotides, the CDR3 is TGTGCCAGTAGTTCAGGGGTAACAGGGTTTAGGAATGAGCAGTTCTTC.

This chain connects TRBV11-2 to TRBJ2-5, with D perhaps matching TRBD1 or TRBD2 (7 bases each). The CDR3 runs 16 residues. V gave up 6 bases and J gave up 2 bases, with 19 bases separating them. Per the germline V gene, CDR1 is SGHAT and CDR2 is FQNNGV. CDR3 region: CASRRQGGGRQETQYF. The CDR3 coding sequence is TGTGCCAGCAGACGCCAGGGGGGGGGAAGGCAAGAGACCCAGTACTTC.

CDR3 amino acids: CASSFSGGVNNEQFF. DNA of the CDR3: TGTGCCAGCAGTTTCAGCGGGGGGGTAAACAATGAGCAGTTCTTC. The chain couples TRBV28 to TRBJ2-1; 10 bases agree with TRBD2. The CDR3 loop spans 15 amino acids. Germline-derived CDR1 and CDR2 are MDHEN and SYDVKM. Trimming cost V 3 bases and J 5 bases; bases outside gene matches: 4. The full variable domain, in which reference TRBV28 and TRBJ2-1 provide the parts outside the CDR3, is DVKVTQSSRYLVKRTGEKVFLECVQDMDHENMFWYRQDPGLGLRLIYFSYDVKMKEKGDIPEGYSVSREKKERFSLILESASTNQTSMYLCASSFSGGVNNEQFFGPGTRLTVL.

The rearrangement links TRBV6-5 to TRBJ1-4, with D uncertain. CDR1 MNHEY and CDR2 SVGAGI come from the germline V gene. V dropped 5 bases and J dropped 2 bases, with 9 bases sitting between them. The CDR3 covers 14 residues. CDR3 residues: CASSPQATNEKLFF. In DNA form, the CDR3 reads TGTGCCAGCAGTCCTCAGGCGACTAATGAAAAACTGTTTTTT.

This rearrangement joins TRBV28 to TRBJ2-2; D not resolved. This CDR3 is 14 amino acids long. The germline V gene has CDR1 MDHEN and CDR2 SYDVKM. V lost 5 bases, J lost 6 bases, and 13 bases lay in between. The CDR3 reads CASSQDPLAGELFF. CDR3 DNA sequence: TGTGCCAGCAGTCAAGATCCCTTGGCCGGGGAGCTGTTTTTT.